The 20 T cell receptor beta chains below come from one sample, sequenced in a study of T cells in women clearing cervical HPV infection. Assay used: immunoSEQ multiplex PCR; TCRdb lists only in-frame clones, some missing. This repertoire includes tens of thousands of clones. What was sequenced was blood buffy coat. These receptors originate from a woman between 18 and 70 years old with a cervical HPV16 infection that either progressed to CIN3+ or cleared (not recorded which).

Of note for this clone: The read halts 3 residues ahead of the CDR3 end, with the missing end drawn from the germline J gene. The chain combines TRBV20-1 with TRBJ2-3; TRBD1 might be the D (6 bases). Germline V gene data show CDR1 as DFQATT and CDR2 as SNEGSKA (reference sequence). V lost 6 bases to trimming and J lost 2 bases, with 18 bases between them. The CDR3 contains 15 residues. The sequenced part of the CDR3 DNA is TGCAGTGCGACTGACAGAAGGGGGTCCACAGATACG. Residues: CSATDRRGSTDT. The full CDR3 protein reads CSATDRRGSTDTQYF.

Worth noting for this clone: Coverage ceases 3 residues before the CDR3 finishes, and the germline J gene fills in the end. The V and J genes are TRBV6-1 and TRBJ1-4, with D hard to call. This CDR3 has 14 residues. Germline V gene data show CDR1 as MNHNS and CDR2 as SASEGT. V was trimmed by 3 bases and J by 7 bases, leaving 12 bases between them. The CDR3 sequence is CASSDREISEKLFF. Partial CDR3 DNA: TGTGCCAGCAGTGACAGAGAAATAAGTGAAAAA.

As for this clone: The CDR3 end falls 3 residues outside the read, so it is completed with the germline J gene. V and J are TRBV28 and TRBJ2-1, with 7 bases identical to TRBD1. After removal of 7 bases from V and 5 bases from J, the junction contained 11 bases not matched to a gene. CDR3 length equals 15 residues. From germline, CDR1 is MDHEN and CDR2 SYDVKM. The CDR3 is CASILSGTAHNEQFF. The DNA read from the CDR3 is TGTGCCAGCATATTATCGGGGACAGCCCACAATGAG.

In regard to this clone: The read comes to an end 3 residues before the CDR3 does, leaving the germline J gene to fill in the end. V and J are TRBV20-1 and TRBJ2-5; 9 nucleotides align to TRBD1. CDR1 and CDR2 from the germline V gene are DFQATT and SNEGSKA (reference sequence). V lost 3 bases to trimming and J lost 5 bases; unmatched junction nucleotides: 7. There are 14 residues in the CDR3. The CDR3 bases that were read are TGCAGTGCTAGGGACCGCGGACAGGGGGAGACC. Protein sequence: CSARDRGQGET. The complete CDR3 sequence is CSARDRGQGETQYF.

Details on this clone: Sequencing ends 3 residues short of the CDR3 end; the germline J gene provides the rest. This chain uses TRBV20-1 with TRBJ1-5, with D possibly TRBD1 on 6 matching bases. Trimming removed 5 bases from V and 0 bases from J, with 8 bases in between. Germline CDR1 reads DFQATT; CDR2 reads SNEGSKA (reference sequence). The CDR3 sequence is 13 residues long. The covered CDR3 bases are TGCAGTGCTCGGACAGATAGCAATCAGCCC. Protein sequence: CSARTDSNQP. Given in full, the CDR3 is CSARTDSNQPQHF.

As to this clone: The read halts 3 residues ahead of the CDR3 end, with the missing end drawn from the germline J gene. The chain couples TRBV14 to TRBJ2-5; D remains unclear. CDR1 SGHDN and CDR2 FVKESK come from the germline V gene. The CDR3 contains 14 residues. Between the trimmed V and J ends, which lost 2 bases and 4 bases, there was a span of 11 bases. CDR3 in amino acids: CASSQPYRSETQYF. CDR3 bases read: TGTGCCAGCAGCCAACCCTACCGGTCAGAGACC.

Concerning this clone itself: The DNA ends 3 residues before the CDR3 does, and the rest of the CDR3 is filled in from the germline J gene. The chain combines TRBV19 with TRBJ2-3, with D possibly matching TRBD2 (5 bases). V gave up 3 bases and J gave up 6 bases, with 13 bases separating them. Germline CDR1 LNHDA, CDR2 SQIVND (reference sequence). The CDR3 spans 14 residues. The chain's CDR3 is CASSIRGAGDTQYF. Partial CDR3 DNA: TGTGCCAGTAGTATTCGGGGTGCTGGGGATACG. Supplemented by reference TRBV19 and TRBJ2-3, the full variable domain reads DGGITQSPKYLFRKEGQNVTLSCEQNLNHDAMYWYRQDPGQGLRLIYYSQIVNDFQKGDIAEGYSVSREKKESFPLTVTSAQKNPTAFYLCASSIRGAGDTQYFGPGTRLTVL.

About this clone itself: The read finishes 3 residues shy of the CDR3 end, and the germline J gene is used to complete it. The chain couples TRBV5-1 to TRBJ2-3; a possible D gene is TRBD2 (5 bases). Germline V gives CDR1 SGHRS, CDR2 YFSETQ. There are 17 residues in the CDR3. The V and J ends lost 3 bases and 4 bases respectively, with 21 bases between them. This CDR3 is CASSSVAIGARADTQYF. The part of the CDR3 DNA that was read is TGCGCCAGCAGCTCGGTAGCAATTGGTGCGCGGGCAGATACG.

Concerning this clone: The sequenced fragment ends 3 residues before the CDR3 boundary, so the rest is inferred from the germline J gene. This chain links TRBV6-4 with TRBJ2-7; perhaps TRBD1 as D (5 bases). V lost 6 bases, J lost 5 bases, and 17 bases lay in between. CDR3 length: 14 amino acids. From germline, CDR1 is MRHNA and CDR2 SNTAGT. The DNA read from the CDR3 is TGTGCCAGCAGCGAAACAGGAAACTTGAACGAG. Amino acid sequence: CASSETGNLNE. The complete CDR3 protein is CASSETGNLNEQYF.

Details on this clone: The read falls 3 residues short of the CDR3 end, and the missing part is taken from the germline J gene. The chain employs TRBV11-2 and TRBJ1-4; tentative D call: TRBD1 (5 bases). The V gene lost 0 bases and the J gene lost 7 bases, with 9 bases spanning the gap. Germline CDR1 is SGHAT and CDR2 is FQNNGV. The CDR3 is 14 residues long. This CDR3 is CASSLDAGGEKLFF. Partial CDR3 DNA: TGTGCCAGCAGCTTAGACGCGGGGGGTGAAAAA.

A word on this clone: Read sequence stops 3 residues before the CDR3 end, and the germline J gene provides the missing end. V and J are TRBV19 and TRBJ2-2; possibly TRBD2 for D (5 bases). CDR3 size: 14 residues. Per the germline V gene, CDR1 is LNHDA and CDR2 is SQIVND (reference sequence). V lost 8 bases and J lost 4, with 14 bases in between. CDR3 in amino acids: CASRPGSSTGELFF. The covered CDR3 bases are TGTGCCAGTCGGCCGGGGTCGAGCACCGGGGAG.

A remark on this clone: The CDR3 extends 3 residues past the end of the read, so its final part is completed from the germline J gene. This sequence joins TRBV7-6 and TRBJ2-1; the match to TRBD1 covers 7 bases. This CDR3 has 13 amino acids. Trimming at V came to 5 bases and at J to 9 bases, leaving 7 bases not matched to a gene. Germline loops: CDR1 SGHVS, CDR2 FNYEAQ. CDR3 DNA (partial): TGTGCCAGCAGCCGCGAAGGGGGCGGTGAG. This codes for CASSREGGGE. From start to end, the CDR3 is CASSREGGGEQFF. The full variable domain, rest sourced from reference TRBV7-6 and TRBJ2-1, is GAGVSQSPRYKVTKRGQDVALRCDPISGHVSLYWYRQALGQGPEFLTYFNYEAQQDKSGLPNDRFSAERPEGSISTLTIQRTEQRDSAMYRCASSREGGGEQFFGPGTRLTVL.

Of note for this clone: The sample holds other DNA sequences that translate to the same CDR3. CDR3 bases read: TGTGCCAGCAGGGGACAGGGAGGCACTGAA. Protein: CASRGQGGTE. The CDR3 reads in full as CASRGQGGTEAFF. The chain recombines TRBV2 with TRBJ1-1; 9 nucleotides agree with TRBD1. The read terminates 3 residues before the CDR3 end, so the remaining end is supplied by the germline J gene. V dropped 6 bases and J dropped 4; count of bases not matched to a gene: 3. This CDR3 contains 13 residues. Germline CDR1 is SNHLY and CDR2 is FYNNEI.

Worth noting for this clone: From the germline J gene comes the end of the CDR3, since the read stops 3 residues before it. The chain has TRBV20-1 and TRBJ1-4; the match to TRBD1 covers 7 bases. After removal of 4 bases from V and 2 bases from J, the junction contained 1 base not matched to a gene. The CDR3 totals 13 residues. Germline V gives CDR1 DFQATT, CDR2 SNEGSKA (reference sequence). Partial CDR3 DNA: TGCAGTGCTAAGGGACAGACTAATGAAAAA. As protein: CSAKGQTNEK. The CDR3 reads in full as CSAKGQTNEKLFF.

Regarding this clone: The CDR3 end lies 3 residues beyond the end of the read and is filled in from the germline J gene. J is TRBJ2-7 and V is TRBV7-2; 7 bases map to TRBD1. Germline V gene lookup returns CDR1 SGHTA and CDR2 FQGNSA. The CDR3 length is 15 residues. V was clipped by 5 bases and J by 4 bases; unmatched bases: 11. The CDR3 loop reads CASSALTGVAYEQYF. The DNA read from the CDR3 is TGTGCCAGCAGCGCTCTAACAGGGGTCGCGTACGAG.

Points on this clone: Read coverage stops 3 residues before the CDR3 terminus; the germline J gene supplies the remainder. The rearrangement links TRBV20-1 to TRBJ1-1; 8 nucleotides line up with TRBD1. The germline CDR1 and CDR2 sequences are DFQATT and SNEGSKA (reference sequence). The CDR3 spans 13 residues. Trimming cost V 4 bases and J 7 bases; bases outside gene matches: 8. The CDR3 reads CSATPGGGLEAFF. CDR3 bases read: TGCAGTGCTACCCCAGGGGGCGGGCTTGAA.

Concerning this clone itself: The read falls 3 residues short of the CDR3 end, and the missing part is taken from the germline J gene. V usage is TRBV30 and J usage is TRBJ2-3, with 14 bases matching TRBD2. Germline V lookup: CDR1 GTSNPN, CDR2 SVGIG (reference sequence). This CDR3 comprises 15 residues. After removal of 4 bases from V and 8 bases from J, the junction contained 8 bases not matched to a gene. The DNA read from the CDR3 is TGTGCCTGGAAGACTAGCGGGAGGGTCAGAGGTACG. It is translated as CAWKTSGRVRGT. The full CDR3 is CAWKTSGRVRGTQYF. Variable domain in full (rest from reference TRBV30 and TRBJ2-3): SQTIHQWPATLVQPVGSPLSLECTVEGTSNPNLYWYRQAAGRGLQLLFYSVGIGQISSEVPQNLSASRPQDRQFILSSKKLLLSDSGFYLCAWKTSGRVRGTQYFGPGTRLTVL.

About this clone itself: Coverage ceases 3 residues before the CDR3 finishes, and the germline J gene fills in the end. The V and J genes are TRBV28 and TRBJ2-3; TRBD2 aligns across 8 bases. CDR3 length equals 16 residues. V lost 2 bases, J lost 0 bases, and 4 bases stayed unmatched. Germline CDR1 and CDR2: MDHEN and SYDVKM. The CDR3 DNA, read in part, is TGTGCCAGCAGTTTACGAGGACTAGCTAGCACAGATACG. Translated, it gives CASSLRGLASTDT. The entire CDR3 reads CASSLRGLASTDTQYF.

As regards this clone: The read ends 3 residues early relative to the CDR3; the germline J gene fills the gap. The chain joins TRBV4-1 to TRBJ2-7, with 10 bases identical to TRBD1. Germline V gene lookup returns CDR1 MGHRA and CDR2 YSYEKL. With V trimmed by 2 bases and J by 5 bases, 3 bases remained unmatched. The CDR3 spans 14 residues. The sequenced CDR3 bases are TGCGCCAGCAGCCAAATCGGGACAGGGGACGAG. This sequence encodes CASSQIGTGDE. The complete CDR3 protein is CASSQIGTGDEQYF.

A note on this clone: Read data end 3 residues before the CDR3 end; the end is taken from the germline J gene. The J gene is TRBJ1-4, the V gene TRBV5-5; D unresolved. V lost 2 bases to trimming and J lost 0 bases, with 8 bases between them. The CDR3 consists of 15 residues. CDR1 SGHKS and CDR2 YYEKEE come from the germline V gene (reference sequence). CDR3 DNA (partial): TGTGCCAGCAGCTTTAGCTCCACAACTAATGAAAAA. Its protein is CASSFSSTTNEK. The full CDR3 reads CASSFSSTTNEKLFF.